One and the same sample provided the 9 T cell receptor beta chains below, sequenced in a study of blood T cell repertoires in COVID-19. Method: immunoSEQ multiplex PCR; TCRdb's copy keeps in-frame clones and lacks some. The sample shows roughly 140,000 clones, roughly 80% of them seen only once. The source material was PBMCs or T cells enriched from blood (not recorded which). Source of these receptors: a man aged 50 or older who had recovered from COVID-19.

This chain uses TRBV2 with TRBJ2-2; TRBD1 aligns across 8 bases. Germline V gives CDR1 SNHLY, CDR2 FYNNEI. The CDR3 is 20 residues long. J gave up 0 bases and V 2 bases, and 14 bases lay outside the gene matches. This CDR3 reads CASSESRDRSRLTNTGELFF. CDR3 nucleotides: TGTGCCAGCAGTGAAAGTCGGGACAGGTCCCGCTTAACGAACACCGGGGAGCTGTTTTTT.

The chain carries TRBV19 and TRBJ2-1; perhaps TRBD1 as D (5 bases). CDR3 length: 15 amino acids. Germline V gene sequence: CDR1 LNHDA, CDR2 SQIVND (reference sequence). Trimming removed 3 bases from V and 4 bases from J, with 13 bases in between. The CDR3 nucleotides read TGTGCCAGTAGTATCCTGGCAGGGATGTACAATGAGCAGTTCTTC. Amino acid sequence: CASSILAGMYNEQFF.

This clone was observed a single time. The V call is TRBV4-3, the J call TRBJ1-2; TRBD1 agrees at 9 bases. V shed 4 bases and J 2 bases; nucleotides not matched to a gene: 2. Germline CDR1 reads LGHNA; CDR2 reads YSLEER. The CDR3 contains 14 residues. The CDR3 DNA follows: TGCGCCAGCAGCCCGGACAGGGGAAACTATGGCTACACCTTC. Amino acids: CASSPDRGNYGYTF.

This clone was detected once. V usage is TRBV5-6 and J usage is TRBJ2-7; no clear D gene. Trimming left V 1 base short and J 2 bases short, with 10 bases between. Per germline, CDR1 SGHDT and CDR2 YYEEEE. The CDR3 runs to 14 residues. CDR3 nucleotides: TGTGCCAGCAGCTTGTCACCTAGTGCCTACGAGCAGTACTTC. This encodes CASSLSPSAYEQYF.

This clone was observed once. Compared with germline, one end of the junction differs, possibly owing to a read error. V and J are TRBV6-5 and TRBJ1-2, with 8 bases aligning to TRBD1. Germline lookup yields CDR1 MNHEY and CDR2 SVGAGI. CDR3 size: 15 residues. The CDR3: CASSDSGQVNYGYTF. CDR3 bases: TGTGCCAGCAGTGACTCGGGACAGGTTAACTATGGCTACACCTTC.

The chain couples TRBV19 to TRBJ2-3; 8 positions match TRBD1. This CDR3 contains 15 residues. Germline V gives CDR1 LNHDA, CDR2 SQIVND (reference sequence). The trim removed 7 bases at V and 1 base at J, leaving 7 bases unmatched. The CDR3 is CASNRQGTGTDTQYF. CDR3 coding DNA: TGTGCCAGTAACCGACAGGGGACTGGCACAGATACGCAGTATTTT.

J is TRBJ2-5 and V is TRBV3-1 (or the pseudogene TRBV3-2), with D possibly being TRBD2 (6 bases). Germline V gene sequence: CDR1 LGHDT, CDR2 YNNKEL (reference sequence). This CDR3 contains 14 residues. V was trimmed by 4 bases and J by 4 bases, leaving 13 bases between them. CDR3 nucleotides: TGTGCCAGCAGCCCCAACACGGGGGTAGAGACCCAGTACTTC. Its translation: CASSPNTGVETQYF.

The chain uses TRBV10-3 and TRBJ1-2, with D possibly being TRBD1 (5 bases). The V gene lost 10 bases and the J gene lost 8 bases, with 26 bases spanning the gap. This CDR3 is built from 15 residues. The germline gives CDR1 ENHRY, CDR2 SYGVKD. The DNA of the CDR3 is TGTGCCACGACCCCGGCGGGGGGGATCGGTCTGGGCTACACCTTC. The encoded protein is CATTPAGGIGLGYTF.

In DNA form, the CDR3 reads TGTGCCAGCAGCCACGCCGGCCGGAGGAGCGGCGAGCAGTACTTC. Translating it yields CASSHAGRRSGEQYF. This chain connects TRBV13 to TRBJ2-7; tentatively, D is TRBD2 (5 bases). CDR1 PRHDT and CDR2 FYEKMQ come from the germline V gene (reference sequence). This CDR3 spans 15 amino acids. V was pared by 5 bases and J by 6 bases, with 20 bases between.